One and the same sample provided the 22 T cell receptor beta chains below, sequenced in a study of blood T cell repertoires in COVID-19. The method was immunoSEQ multiplex PCR; TCRdb's version includes in-frame clones alone and lacks a portion of them. Counted here are over 200,000 clones, approximately 84% occurring once; the ten biggest clones make up roughly 7.6%. The material sequenced was peripheral blood. These receptors originate from a woman aged 50 to 60 with active or convalescent COVID-19.

This rearrangement joins TRBV10-3 to TRBJ2-3; D may be TRBD2 (6 bases). The germline V gene has CDR1 ENHRY and CDR2 SYGVKD. Trimming left V 8 bases short and J 4 bases short, with 19 bases between. This CDR3 spans 15 amino acids. The chain's CDR3 is CAIGFSGAGADTQYF. The CDR3 bases are TGTGCCATCGGGTTTAGCGGAGCTGGGGCAGATACGCAGTATTTT.

This chain uses TRBV28 with TRBJ2-4; D might be TRBD1 (5 bases). The CDR3 sequence is 12 residues long. CDR1 is MDHEN, CDR2 SYDVKM, per germline. Trimming took off 5 bases at V and 8 bases at J, with 10 bases between the two ends. The CDR3 loop is CASSVDSHIQYF. CDR3 nucleotides: TGTGCCAGCAGTGTAGACAGTCACATTCAGTACTTC.

Only one count was recorded for this clone. The genes are TRBV2 and TRBJ1-2, with D perhaps matching TRBD1 (6 bases). Germline V gene sequence: CDR1 SNHLY, CDR2 FYNNEI. This CDR3 has 13 amino acids. Trimming removed 6 bases from V and 6 bases from J, with 14 bases in between. CDR3 protein: CASRDDRRNGYTF. The CDR3 DNA sequence: TGTGCCAGCAGGGACGACAGGAGGAATGGCTACACCTTC.

This clone was observed a few times. The chain couples TRBV29-1 to TRBJ2-1; D may be TRBD1 (5 bases). Germline CDR1 reads SQVTM; CDR2 reads ANQGSEA. V was clipped by 4 bases and J by 7 bases, with 8 bases between them. CDR3 size: 11 residues. The DNA of the CDR3 is TGCAGCGTTGCGAAGGGGAATGAGCAGTTCTTC. Translated, it gives CSVAKGNEQFF.

V and J are TRBV5-4 and TRBJ2-2, with D maybe TRBD2 (6 bases). CDR3 length: 15 residues. V was clipped by 1 base and J by 0 bases, with 7 bases between them. Germline V lookup: CDR1 SGHNT, CDR2 YYREEE (reference sequence). The CDR3 sequence is CASSLSGANTGELFF. The CDR3 DNA follows: TGTGCCAGCAGCTTGTCGGGAGCGAACACCGGGGAGCTGTTTTTT. The full variable domain, completed using reference TRBV5-4 and TRBJ2-2, is ETGVTQSPTHLIKTRGQQVTLRCSSQSGHNTVSWYQQALGQGPQFIFQYYREEENGRGNFPPRFSGLQFPNYSSELNVNALELDDSALYLCASSLSGANTGELFFGEGSRLTVL.

CDR3 bases: TGTGCCAGCAACAGCGGAAACTATGGCTACACCTTC. This translates into CASNSGNYGYTF. The rearrangement links TRBV28 to TRBJ1-2; no firm D call. Germline V gene lookup returns CDR1 MDHEN and CDR2 SYDVKM. This CDR3 is 12 amino acids long. Trimming shortened V by 7 bases and J by 2 bases, and 8 bases separated the two germline ends.

J is TRBJ1-6 and V is TRBV19, with TRBD1 matching over 8 bases. The length of the CDR3 is 16 residues. Germline trimming cut 5 bases from V and 10 bases from J; bases unmatched to any gene: 13. Germline lookup yields CDR1 LNHDA and CDR2 SQIVND (reference sequence). DNA of the CDR3: TGTGCCAGTAGTCCGGGACAGGAGATTCTAGTATCACCCCTCCACTTT. Residues: CASSPGQEILVSPLHF.

This clone is categorized as medium-sized. The gene calls are TRBV7-9 and TRBJ1-1; D is possibly TRBD1 (6 bases). The CDR3 is 14 residues long. From germline, CDR1 is SEHNR and CDR2 FQNEAQ (reference sequence). V lost 4 bases and J 1 base, leaving 10 bases between the germline ends. The CDR3 sequence: CASSWTAPNTEAFF. CDR3 in DNA: TGTGCCAGCAGCTGGACAGCCCCGAACACTGAAGCTTTCTTT.

This clone appeared once. V gene TRBV28 combines with J gene TRBJ2-7, with a possible D match to TRBD1 (6 bases). The CDR3 is 10 residues long. V lost 7 bases and J lost 9, with 10 bases in between. Germline CDR1 MDHEN, CDR2 SYDVKM. The CDR3, as DNA: TGTGCCAGCACAGGGGAAGGGCAGTACTTC. Its protein is CASTGEGQYF.

The chain couples TRBV11-3 to TRBJ2-3; D remains ambiguous. The CDR3 covers 14 residues. The V and J ends lost 0 bases and 0 bases respectively, with 4 bases between them. Germline lookup yields CDR1 SGHNT and CDR2 YENEEA. The CDR3 protein is CASSLEGSTDTQYF. CDR3 in DNA: TGTGCCAGCAGCTTAGAGGGCAGCACAGATACGCAGTATTTT.

This clone has only one observation. The rearrangement uses TRBV19 and TRBJ1-2; 7 bases match TRBD1. The germline gives CDR1 LNHDA, CDR2 SQIVND (reference sequence). The CDR3 totals 13 residues. Trimming removed 7 bases from V and 6 bases from J; junction bases left unmatched: 8. DNA for the CDR3: TGTGCCAGTACCCCTGACAGGGATCATGGCTACACCTTC. Amino acids: CASTPDRDHGYTF. The full variable domain, completed using reference TRBV19 and TRBJ1-2, is DGGITQSPKYLFRKEGQNVTLSCEQNLNHDAMYWYRQDPGQGLRLIYYSQIVNDFQKGDIAEGYSVSREKKESFPLTVTSAQKNPTAFYLCASTPDRDHGYTFGSGTRLTVV.

The rearrangement links TRBV6-5 to TRBJ2-1, with 9 bases fitting TRBD1. This CDR3 is 15 amino acids long. J gave up 8 bases and V 3 bases, and 8 bases lay outside the gene matches. The germline V gene has CDR1 MNHEY and CDR2 SVGAGI. CDR3 sequence (DNA): TGTGCCAGCAGTTATCCGGGACAGGGTACATATGAGCAGTTCTTC. Translating gives CASSYPGQGTYEQFF.

This clone was seen a handful of times. The chain has TRBV28 and TRBJ1-2, with D perhaps matching TRBD1 (6 bases). Deletions cut 5 bases from V and 4 bases from J, with 14 bases between. Looked up from germline, CDR1 is MDHEN and CDR2 is SYDVKM. The CDR3 runs to 14 residues. The CDR3 region has the DNA TGTGCCAGCAGTCCCCCCCACAGGGCCTATGGCTACACCTTC. Translated: CASSPPHRAYGYTF.

The chain has TRBV5-8 and TRBJ2-7; D gene ambiguous. Trimming removed 4 bases from V and 7 bases from J, with 9 bases in between. The CDR3 length is 11 residues. Germline V gives CDR1 SGHTS, CDR2 YDEGEE. CDR3 sequence reads: CASSPLREQYV. CDR3 in DNA: TGTGCCAGCAGCCCCCTGAGGGAGCAGTACGTC.

The chain links TRBV2 to TRBJ1-2; D is undetermined. This CDR3 spans 15 amino acids. Trimming took off 3 bases at V and 2 bases at J, with 13 bases between the two ends. The germline V gene encodes CDR1 SNHLY and CDR2 FYNNEI. CDR3 DNA: TGTGCCAGCAGTGAGGATCGAAGCGGGAACTATGGCTACACCTTC. It specifies CASSEDRSGNYGYTF.

Only one count was recorded for this clone. The chain joins TRBV19 to TRBJ2-1; D perhaps matches TRBD1 (5 bases). V lost 7 bases, J lost 3 bases, and 13 bases lay in between. The germline CDR1 and CDR2 sequences are LNHDA and SQIVND (reference sequence). This CDR3 has 14 residues. CDR3 DNA: TGTGCCAGTACCTTGGGGCCTGGCTACAATGAGCAGTTCTTC. This codes for CASTLGPGYNEQFF. Drawing the rest from reference TRBV19 and TRBJ2-1, the complete variable domain is DGGITQSPKYLFRKEGQNVTLSCEQNLNHDAMYWYRQDPGQGLRLIYYSQIVNDFQKGDIAEGYSVSREKKESFPLTVTSAQKNPTAFYLCASTLGPGYNEQFFGPGTRLTVL.

DNA of the CDR3: TGTGCCAGTTCACAGGGGCTCACGCCTGGAAACACCATATATTTT. Amino acid sequence: CASSQGLTPGNTIYF. This chain links TRBV2 with TRBJ1-3, with 7 nucleotides matching TRBD1. The CDR3 covers 15 residues. Germline CDR1 reads SNHLY; CDR2 reads FYNNEI. The V gene end was trimmed by 9 bases and the J gene end by 2 bases; junction bases not matched to a gene: 10.

The chain joins TRBV11-3 to TRBJ2-1; the D gene is possibly TRBD2 (6 bases). The CDR3 consists of 14 residues. Germline CDR1 and CDR2: SGHNT and YENEEA. V lost 5 bases and J 10 bases, leaving 18 bases between the germline ends. CDR3 region: CASSPPVTRGEQFF. The CDR3, as DNA: TGTGCCAGCAGCCCGCCCGTGACTAGAGGCGAGCAGTTCTTC.

The chain carries TRBV18 and TRBJ2-3; 8 bases fit TRBD2. Germline V gene data show CDR1 as KGHSH and CDR2 as LQKENI. The length of the CDR3 is 15 residues. With 0 bases clipped from V and 1 base from J, the junction kept 0 bases outside the gene matches. The CDR3 DNA sequence: TGTGCCAGCTCACCACCGGGACTAGGCACAGATACGCAGTATTTT. It codes for CASSPPGLGTDTQYF. Supplemented by reference TRBV18 and TRBJ2-3, the full variable domain reads NAGVMQNPRHLVRRRGQEARLRCSPMKGHSHVYWYRQLPEEGLKFMVYLQKENIIDESGMPKERFSAEFPKEGPSILRIQQVVRGDSAAYFCASSPPGLGTDTQYFGPGTRLTVL.

The chain uses TRBV6-5 and TRBJ1-5; 8 bases are a match to TRBD1. CDR3 length: 14 residues. Germline assignment: CDR1 MNHEY and CDR2 SVGAGI. V was pared by 6 bases and J by 3 bases, with 4 bases of the junction left unmatched. The CDR3 DNA follows: TGTGCCAGCAGCCTCAGGGGGCTCAATCAGCCCCAGCATTTT. Protein: CASSLRGLNQPQHF.

The chain employs TRBV28 and TRBJ1-1, with D tentatively TRBD1 (5 bases). CDR1 and CDR2 from the germline V gene are MDHEN and SYDVKM. CDR3 length: 15 amino acids. Between the trimmed V and J ends, which lost 8 bases and 1 base, there was a span of 17 bases. The CDR3 sequence is CASPPPGQRNTEAFF. The DNA for the CDR3 is TGTGCCAGCCCCCCCCCAGGGCAAAGGAACACTGAAGCTTTCTTT.

This clone was observed once. The chain couples TRBV19 to TRBJ1-2; a possible D gene is TRBD1 (6 bases). The CDR3 runs 14 residues. The germline gives CDR1 LNHDA, CDR2 SQIVND (reference sequence). The V gene lost 4 bases and the J gene lost 12 bases, with 21 bases spanning the gap. In DNA, the CDR3 is TGTGCCAGTAGTAGACAGGACCCGCTCCTTGTCCACACCTTC. Translating it yields CASSRQDPLLVHTF.